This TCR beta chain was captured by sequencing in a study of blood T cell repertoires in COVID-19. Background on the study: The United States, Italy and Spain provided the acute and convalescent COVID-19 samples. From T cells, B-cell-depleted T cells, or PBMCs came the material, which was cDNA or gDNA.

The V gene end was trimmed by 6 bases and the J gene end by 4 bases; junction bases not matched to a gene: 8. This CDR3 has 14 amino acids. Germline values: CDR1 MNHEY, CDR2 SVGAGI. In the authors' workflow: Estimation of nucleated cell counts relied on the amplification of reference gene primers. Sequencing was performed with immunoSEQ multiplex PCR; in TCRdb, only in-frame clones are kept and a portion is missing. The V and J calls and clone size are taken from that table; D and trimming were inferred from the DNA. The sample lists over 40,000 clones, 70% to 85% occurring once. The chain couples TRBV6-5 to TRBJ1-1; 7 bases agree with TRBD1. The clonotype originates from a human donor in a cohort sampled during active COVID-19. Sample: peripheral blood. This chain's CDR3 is CASRQATGITEAFF. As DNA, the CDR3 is TGTGCCAGCAGACAGGCGACAGGGATCACTGAAGCTTTCTTT.